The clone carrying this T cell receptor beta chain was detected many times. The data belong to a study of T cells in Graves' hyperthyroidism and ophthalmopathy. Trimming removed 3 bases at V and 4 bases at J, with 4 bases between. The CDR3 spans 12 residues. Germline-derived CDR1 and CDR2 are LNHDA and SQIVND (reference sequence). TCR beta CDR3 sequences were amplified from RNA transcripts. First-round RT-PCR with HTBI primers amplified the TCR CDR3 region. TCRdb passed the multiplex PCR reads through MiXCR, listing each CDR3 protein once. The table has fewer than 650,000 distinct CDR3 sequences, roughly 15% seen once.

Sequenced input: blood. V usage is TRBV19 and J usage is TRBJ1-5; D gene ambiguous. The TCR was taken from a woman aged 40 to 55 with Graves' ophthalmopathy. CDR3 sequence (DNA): TGTGCCAGTAGTATCGGAAATCAGCCCCAGCATTTT. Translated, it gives CASSIGNQPQHF.